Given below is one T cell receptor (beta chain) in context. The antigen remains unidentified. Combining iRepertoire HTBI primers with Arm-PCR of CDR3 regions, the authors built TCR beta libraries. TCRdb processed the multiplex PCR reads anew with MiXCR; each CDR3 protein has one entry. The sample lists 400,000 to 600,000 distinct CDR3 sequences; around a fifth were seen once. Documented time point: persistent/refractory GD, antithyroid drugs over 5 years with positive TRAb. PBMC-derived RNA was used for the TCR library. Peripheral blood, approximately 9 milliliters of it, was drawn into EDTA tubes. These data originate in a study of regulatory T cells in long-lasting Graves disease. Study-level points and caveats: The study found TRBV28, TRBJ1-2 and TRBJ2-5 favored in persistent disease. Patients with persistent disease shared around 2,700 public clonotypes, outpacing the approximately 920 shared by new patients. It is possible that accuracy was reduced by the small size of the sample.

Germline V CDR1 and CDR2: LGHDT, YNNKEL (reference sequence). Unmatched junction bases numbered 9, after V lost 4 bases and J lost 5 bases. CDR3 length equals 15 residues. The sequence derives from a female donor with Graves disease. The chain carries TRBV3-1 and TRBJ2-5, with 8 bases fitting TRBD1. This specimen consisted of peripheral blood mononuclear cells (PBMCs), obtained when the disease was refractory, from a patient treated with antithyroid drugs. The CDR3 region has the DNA TGTGCCAGCAGCCCCTCAGACAGGGGATGGGAGACCCAGTACTTC. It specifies CASSPSDRGWETQYF.